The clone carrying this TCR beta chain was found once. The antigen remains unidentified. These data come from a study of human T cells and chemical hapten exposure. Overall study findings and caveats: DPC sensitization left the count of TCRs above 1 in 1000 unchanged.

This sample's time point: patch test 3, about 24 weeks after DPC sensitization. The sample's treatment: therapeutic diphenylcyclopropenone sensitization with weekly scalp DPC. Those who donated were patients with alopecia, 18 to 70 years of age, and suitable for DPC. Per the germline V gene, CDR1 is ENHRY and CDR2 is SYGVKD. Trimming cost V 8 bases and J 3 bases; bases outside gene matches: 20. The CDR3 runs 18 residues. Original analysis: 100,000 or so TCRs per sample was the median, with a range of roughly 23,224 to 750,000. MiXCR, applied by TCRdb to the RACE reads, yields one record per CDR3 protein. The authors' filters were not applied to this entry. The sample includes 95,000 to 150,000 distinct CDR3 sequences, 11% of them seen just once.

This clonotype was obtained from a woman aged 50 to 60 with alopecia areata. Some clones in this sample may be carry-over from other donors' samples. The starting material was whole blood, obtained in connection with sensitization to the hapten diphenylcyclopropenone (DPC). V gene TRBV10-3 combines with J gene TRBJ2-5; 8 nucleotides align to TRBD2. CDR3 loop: CAIGAEERGKAGEETQYF. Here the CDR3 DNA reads TGTGCCATCGGGGCCGAGGAAAGAGGAAAAGCGGGGGAAGAGACCCAGTACTTC.